This T cell receptor beta chain was obtained from a study of T cell responses to AZD1222 COVID-19 vaccine. Points from the study as a whole: Seropositive at baseline were only 5 or 6 AZD1222 recipients. Repertoires were collected only later (after the peak T cell response had occurred).

V was shortened by 2 bases and J by 4 bases, with 7 bases between the two germline ends. Germline values: CDR1 SGHTS, CDR2 YDEGEE. The CDR3 runs to 13 residues. On this clone: As yet, its antigen is unknown. Other DNA sequences in the sample encode the same CDR3.

Produced via immunoSEQ multiplex PCR; TCRdb's table is partial and in-frame only. This table has some 180,000 clones, approximately 90% appearing once. This receptor was identified in an adult who received the AZD1222 COVID-19 vaccine. The gene calls are TRBV5-8 and TRBJ1-5; D not resolved. Here the sequenced sample was peripheral blood, taken 28 days after the second AZD1222 dose. The CDR3 nucleotides read TGTGCCAGCAGCTTCGGGGATAATCAGCCCCAGCATTTT. Its protein is CASSFGDNQPQHF.